Each of the 9 T cell receptor beta chains below was sequenced from the same sample in a study of T cells after yellow fever vaccination. MiXCR was run by TCRdb on the 5' RACE reads, yielding one entry per CDR3 protein. The repertoire holds approximately 330,000 distinct CDR3 sequences, roughly 4% seen once, with 20% to 25% in the top ten. The source material was PBMCs, sampled 5 days after the yellow fever booster vaccination. The receptors originated from a man aged 18-30 years who received the YFV17D yellow fever vaccine.

This chain links TRBV3-1 with TRBJ1-2; 10 bases agree with TRBD1. V dropped 4 bases and J dropped 4; count of bases not matched to a gene: 9. The CDR3 consists of 16 residues. Germline V gene lookup returns CDR1 LGHDT and CDR2 YNNKEL (reference sequence). The CDR3 protein is CASSRDRGRSGYGYTF. CDR3 DNA: TGTGCCAGCAGCCGGGACAGGGGCCGGTCCGGCTATGGCTACACCTTC.

This clonotype was seen repeatedly, ten times or more. J is TRBJ2-5 and V is TRBV6-5; TRBD1 aligns across 9 bases. CDR1 MNHEY and CDR2 SVGAGI come from the germline V gene. V gave up 5 bases and J gave up 7 bases; unmatched junction bases: 8. The CDR3 runs 14 residues. The DNA for the CDR3 is TGTGCCAGCAGTCAACGACAGGGGGTCTTGACCCAGTACTTC. It yields the protein CASSQRQGVLTQYF.

The chain joins TRBV12-3 or TRBV12-4 to TRBJ2-7, with D possibly being TRBD1 (6 bases). V lost 7 bases to trimming and J lost 4 bases, with 14 bases between them. The CDR3 consists of 13 residues. The CDR3 DNA sequence: TGTGCCAGCACCTCATCAGGGGCGTACGAGCAGTACTTC. Amino acids: CASTSSGAYEQYF.

The chain is built from TRBV20-1 and TRBJ2-7; 10 bases align to TRBD1. The CDR3 is made up of 12 amino acids. Germline V gene data show CDR1 as DFQATT and CDR2 as SNEGSKA (reference sequence). CDR3 in amino acids: CGVGQGSYEQYV. As DNA, the CDR3 is TGCGGAGTGGGACAGGGGTCCTACGAGCAGTACGTC.

The V and J genes are TRBV11-2 and TRBJ2-3, with D possibly matching TRBD2 (6 bases). Germline assignment: CDR1 SGHAT and CDR2 FQNNGV. The germline V and J ends were trimmed by 4 bases and 4 bases, with 15 bases remaining between them. The CDR3 runs 15 residues. CDR3 bases: TGTGCCAGCAGCTCGGGACTCTATCCCGCAGATACGCAGTATTTT. Translating it yields CASSSGLYPADTQYF.

This clonotype was counted between two and nine times. The V call is TRBV7-8, the J call TRBJ1-2, with D possibly TRBD1 on 5 matching bases. The CDR3 runs to 15 residues. Germline-derived CDR1 and CDR2 are SGHVS and FQNEAQ. V lost 1 base and J lost 3, with 12 bases in between. The CDR3 is CASSLEWGIDYGYTF. DNA of the CDR3: TGTGCCAGCAGCTTAGAGTGGGGCATCGACTATGGCTACACCTTC.

This clonotype was seen a handful of times. The gene calls are TRBV4-2 and TRBJ2-3; 10 bases match TRBD1. Germline assignment: CDR1 LGHNA and CDR2 YNFKEQ. The length of the CDR3 is 16 residues. Trimming took 1 base from V and 0 from J; bases not matched to a gene: 1. The CDR3 bases are TGTGCCAGCAGCCAAGGACAGGGGGCTAGCACAGATACGCAGTATTTT. Amino acid sequence: CASSQGQGASTDTQYF.

This clonotype came up a few times. The chain combines TRBV7-2 with TRBJ2-3; 9 bases are a match to TRBD2. Germline CDR1 reads SGHTA; CDR2 reads FQGNSA. The CDR3 is 17 amino acids. J lost 1 base, V lost 4 bases, and 9 bases had no gene match. This CDR3 is CASSSSRAGGGTDTQYF. DNA for the CDR3: TGTGCCAGCAGCTCAAGCAGGGCGGGGGGGGGCACAGATACGCAGTATTTT.

This clonotype was seen at least ten times. The chain recombines TRBV15 with TRBJ1-2; D gene uncertain. Looked up from germline, CDR1 is LNHNV and CDR2 is YYDKDF (reference sequence). V lost 1 base and J 7 bases, leaving 4 bases between the germline ends. The CDR3 runs to 11 residues. The CDR3 region has the DNA TGTGCCACCAGCAGAGGGGGTGGCTACACCTTC. Protein product: CATSRGGGYTF. The complete variable domain, with remaining parts taken from reference TRBV15 and TRBJ1-2, reads DAMVIQNPRYQVTQFGKPVTLSCSQTLNHNVMYWYQQKSSQAPKLLFHYYDKDFNNEADTPDNFQSRRPNTSFCFLDIRSPGLGDTAMYLCATSRGGGYTFGSGTRLTVV.